Detailed here is one TCR beta chain. Its antigen is as yet unknown. The authors reverse transcribed all of the isolated RNA, so sequencing captured expressed TCRB transcripts. The table came from immunoSEQ multiplex PCR; TCRdb's copy has only in-frame clones and leaves some out. The data hold about 150,000 clones, with more than 9% observed a single time. This record belongs to a study of beta chain features in type 1 diabetes. Study observations and caveats: Shorter TCRB CDR3s, moderately but significantly so, marked every one of the four CD4+ subsets in Type 1 diabetes patients. Highly expressing activated T cells could be over-counted with a cDNA template.

V was clipped by 3 bases and J by 1 base; unmatched bases: 8. The CDR3 covers 16 residues. Looked up from germline, CDR1 is SGHNT and CDR2 is YYREEE (reference sequence). Sequencing was performed on naive CD4+ T cells from blood. This clonotype was sampled from a man between 18 and 35 years old in good health. The rearrangement joins TRBV5-4 to TRBJ1-1, with TRBD1 identical over 8 bases. The CDR3 here is CASSWVRQGTNTEAFF. The DNA of the CDR3 is TGTGCCAGCAGCTGGGTTAGACAGGGGACGAACACTGAAGCTTTCTTT.